Shown below are 8 T cell receptor beta chains from a single sample sequenced in a study of CD8+ T cells in alopecia areata. Sequencing templates came from extracted RNA that was reverse transcribed into cDNA. The assay was immunoSEQ multiplex PCR, and TCRdb's table has in-frame clones only and misses some. This table holds about 110,000 clones, approximately 60% found once. The sequencing sample was made of CD8+ T cells sorted from blood. Every receptor here comes from a human donor in good health.

This chain uses TRBV4-3 with TRBJ1-1, with 9 bases identical to TRBD1. CDR3 length: 15 residues. Germline loops: CDR1 LGHNA, CDR2 YSLEER. Trimming took 4 bases from V and 7 from J; bases not matched to a gene: 10. Here the CDR3 DNA reads TGCGCCAGCAGCCCCGGACACCGGGACAGGGTTGAAGCTTTCTTT. It specifies CASSPGHRDRVEAFF.

V gene TRBV29-1 combines with J gene TRBJ2-3, with 8 bases fitting TRBD1. This CDR3 region has 15 residues. CDR1 and CDR2 (germline): SQVTM, ANQGSEA. The V gene end was trimmed by 7 bases and the J gene end by 0 bases; junction bases not matched to a gene: 9. The CDR3 is CSAEGTGVSTDTQYF. The CDR3 DNA sequence: TGCAGCGCCGAAGGGACAGGAGTAAGCACAGATACGCAGTATTTT.

The V gene is TRBV12-5, the J gene TRBJ2-5; possibly TRBD1 for D (5 bases). Per the germline V gene, CDR1 is LGHNT and CDR2 is FRNRAP. The CDR3 is 15 amino acids. Trimming removed 5 bases at V and 2 bases at J, with 15 bases between. The CDR3, as DNA: TGTGCTAGTGGTAGCCAATCGGCAGGGCAAGAGACCCAGTACTTC. Protein product: CASGSQSAGQETQYF.

This clone has a handful of counts. This CDR3 is also generated by other DNA sequences in the sample. The chain combines TRBV5-1 with TRBJ1-4, with no clear D. V was pared by 0 bases and J by 8 bases, with 14 bases between. The CDR3 is made up of 15 amino acids. The germline V gene encodes CDR1 SGHRS and CDR2 YFSETQ. CDR3 DNA sequence: TGCGCCAGCAGCTTGGGGGCCTCATCGAGCGAAAAACTGTTTTTT. Translation: CASSLGASSSEKLFF.

This clone occurred many times. This sequence joins TRBV19 and TRBJ1-6; D perhaps matches TRBD1 (6 bases). Germline assignment: CDR1 LNHDA and CDR2 SQIVND (reference sequence). The length of the CDR3 is 14 residues. V was cut by 8 bases and J by 5 bases, with 13 bases left in between. CDR3 coding DNA: TGTGCCAGTTCGGGGTCAGGGGATAATTCACCCCTCCACTTT. Translation gives CASSGSGDNSPLHF. The whole variable domain, filled in from reference TRBV19 and TRBJ1-6, reads DGGITQSPKYLFRKEGQNVTLSCEQNLNHDAMYWYRQDPGQGLRLIYYSQIVNDFQKGDIAEGYSVSREKKESFPLTVTSAQKNPTAFYLCASSGSGDNSPLHFGNGTRLTVT.

V usage is TRBV14 and J usage is TRBJ2-7; a weak D match, TRBD1 (6 bases). Looked up from germline, CDR1 is SGHDN and CDR2 is FVKESK. The CDR3 contains 15 residues. V was pared by 0 bases and J by 4 bases, with 13 bases between. CDR3 region: CASSQDRGRLYEQYF. CDR3 coding DNA: TGTGCCAGCAGCCAAGACAGGGGCCGATTGTACGAGCAGTACTTC.

This clone was detected only a few times. The genes are TRBV4-1 and TRBJ2-1; D may correspond to TRBD1 or TRBD2 (5 bases each). The V gene's germline CDR1 is MGHRA and CDR2 YSYEKL. V was shortened by 2 bases and J by 0 bases, with 14 bases between the two germline ends. The CDR3 runs 17 residues. The CDR3 bases are TGCGCCAGCAGCCAACCGGGACGGTGGAGCTCCTACAATGAGCAGTTCTTC. Translating it yields CASSQPGRWSSYNEQFF.

The CDR3 DNA sequence: TGCAGTGCCTCCTGGGGGAATGAGCAGTTCTTC. Translated: CSASWGNEQFF. The chain has TRBV20-1 and TRBJ2-1; D possibly matches TRBD1 or TRBD2 (5 bases each). Per the germline V gene, CDR1 is DFQATT and CDR2 is SNEGSKA (reference sequence). V lost 6 bases, J lost 7 bases, and 10 bases lay in between. CDR3 length equals 11 residues.